This TCR beta chain was documented in a study of blood T cell repertoires in COVID-19. The overall study: T cells, B-cell-depleted T cells, or PBMCs supplied cDNA or gDNA.

This clone turned up a few times. Study processing details: Amplified reference gene primers provided the basis for estimating nucleated cell counts. Some clones are missing from TCRdb's copy, which holds only in-frame ones; the method was immunoSEQ multiplex PCR. V, J and clone size are those of that table, while D and trimming were read from the DNA. This sample yields 170,000 or so clones, of which approximately 88% are seen a single time; 2.9% belongs to the top ten. The sequenced material came from peripheral blood. The sequence derives from a woman aged 55 to 70 with acute or convalescent COVID-19.

This CDR3 reads CASSLQGWMDEKLFF. The CDR3 DNA is TGTGCCAGCAGCCTGCAGGGGTGGATGGACGAAAAACTGTTTTTT. The genes are TRBV28 and TRBJ1-4; D is possibly TRBD1 (6 bases). V was shortened by 6 bases and J by 8 bases, with 19 bases between the two germline ends. In germline, CDR1 is MDHEN, CDR2 SYDVKM. The length of the CDR3 is 15 residues.